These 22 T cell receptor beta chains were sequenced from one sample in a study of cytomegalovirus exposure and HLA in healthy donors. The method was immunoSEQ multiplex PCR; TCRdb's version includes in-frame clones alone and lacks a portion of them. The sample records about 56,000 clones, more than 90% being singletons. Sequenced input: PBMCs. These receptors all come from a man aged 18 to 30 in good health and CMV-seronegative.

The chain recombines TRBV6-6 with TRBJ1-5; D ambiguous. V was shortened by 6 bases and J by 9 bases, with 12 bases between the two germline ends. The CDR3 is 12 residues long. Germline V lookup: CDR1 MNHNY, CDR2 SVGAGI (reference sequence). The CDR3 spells CASSHPAGPQHF. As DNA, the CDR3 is TGTGCCAGCAGCCATCCTGCGGGGCCCCAGCATTTT.

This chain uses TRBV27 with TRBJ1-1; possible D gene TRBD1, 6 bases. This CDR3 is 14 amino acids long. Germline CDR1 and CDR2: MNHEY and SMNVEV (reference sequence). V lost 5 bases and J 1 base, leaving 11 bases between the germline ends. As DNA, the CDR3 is TGTGCCAGCAGTGCAACAGGGAGGAACACTGAAGCTTTCTTT. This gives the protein CASSATGRNTEAFF.

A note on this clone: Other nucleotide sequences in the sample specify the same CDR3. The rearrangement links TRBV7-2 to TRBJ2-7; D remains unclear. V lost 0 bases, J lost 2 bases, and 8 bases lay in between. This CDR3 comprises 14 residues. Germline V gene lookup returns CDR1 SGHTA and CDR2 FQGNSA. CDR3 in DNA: TGTGCCAGCAGCTTAGCTGGCCGTGCCTACGAGCAGTACTTC. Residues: CASSLAGRAYEQYF.

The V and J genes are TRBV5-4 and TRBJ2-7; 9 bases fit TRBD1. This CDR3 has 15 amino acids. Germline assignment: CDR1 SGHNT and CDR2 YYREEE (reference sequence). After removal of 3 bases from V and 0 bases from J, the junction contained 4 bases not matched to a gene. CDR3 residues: CASSWDRASSYEQYF. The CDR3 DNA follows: TGTGCCAGCAGCTGGGACAGGGCATCCTCCTACGAGCAGTACTTC.

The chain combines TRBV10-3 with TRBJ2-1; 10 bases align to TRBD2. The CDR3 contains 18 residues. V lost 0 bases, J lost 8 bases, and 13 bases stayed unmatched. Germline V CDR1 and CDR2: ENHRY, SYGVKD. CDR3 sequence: CAISESGLAGVNRDEQFF. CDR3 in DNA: TGTGCCATCAGTGAGTCTGGGCTAGCGGGAGTTAACCGCGATGAGCAGTTCTTC.

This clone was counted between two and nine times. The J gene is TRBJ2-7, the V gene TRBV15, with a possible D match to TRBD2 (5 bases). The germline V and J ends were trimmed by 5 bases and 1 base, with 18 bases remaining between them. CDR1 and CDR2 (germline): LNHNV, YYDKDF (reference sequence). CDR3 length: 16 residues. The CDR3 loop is CATSRGKGPKSYEQYF. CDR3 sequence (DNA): TGTGCCACCAGCCGGGGAAAAGGACCAAAGTCCTACGAGCAGTACTTC.

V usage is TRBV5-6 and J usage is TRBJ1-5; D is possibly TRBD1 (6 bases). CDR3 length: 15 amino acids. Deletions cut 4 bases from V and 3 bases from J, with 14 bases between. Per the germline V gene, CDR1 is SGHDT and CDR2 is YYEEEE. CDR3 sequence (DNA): TGTGCCAGCAGCCCCAAGGACAGCCACAATCAGCCCCAGCATTTT. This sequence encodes CASSPKDSHNQPQHF.

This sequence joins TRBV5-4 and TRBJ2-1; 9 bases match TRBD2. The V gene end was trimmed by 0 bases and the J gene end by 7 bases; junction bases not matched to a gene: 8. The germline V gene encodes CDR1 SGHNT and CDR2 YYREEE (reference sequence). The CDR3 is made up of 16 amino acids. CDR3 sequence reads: CASSLDSGGGGNEQFF. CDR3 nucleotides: TGTGCCAGCAGCTTGGACTCGGGCGGGGGGGGGAATGAGCAGTTCTTC.

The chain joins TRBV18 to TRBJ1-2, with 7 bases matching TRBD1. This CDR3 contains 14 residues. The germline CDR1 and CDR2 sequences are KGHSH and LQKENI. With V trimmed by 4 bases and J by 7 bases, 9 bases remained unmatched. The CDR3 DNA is TGTGCCAGCTCACTTTCCGTGACAGGGCTTGGCTACACCTTC. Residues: CASSLSVTGLGYTF. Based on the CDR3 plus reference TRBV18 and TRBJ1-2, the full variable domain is NAGVMQNPRHLVRRRGQEARLRCSPMKGHSHVYWYRQLPEEGLKFMVYLQKENIIDESGMPKERFSAEFPKEGPSILRIQQVVRGDSAAYFCASSLSVTGLGYTFGSGTRLTVV.

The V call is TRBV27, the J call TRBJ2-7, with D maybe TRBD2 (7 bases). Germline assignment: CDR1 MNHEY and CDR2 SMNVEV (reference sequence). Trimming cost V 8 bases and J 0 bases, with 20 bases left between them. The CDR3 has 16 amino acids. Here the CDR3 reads CASGPTGGVSSYEQYF. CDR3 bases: TGTGCCAGCGGGCCCACGGGGGGCGTTAGCTCCTACGAGCAGTACTTC.

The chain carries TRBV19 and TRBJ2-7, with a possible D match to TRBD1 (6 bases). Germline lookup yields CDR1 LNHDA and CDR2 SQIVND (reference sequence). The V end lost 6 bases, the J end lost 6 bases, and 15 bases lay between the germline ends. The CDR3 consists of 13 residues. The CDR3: CASRPQGRGEQYF. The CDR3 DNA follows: TGTGCCAGTAGACCACAGGGAAGGGGCGAGCAGTACTTC.

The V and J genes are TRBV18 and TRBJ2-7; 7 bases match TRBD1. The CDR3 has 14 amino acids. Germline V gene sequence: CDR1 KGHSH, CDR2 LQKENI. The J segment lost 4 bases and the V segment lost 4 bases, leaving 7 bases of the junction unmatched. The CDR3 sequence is CASSQGTATYEQYF. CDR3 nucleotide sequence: TGTGCCAGCTCACAGGGGACAGCGACTTACGAGCAGTACTTC. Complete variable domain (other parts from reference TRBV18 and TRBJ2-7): NAGVMQNPRHLVRRRGQEARLRCSPMKGHSHVYWYRQLPEEGLKFMVYLQKENIIDESGMPKERFSAEFPKEGPSILRIQQVVRGDSAAYFCASSQGTATYEQYFGPGTRLTVT.

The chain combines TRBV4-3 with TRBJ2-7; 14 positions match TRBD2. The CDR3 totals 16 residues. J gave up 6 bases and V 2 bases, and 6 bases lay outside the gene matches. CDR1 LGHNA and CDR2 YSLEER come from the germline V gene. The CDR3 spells CASSQTRLAGGGEQYF. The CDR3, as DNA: TGCGCCAGCAGCCAAACAAGACTAGCGGGAGGGGGCGAGCAGTACTTC.

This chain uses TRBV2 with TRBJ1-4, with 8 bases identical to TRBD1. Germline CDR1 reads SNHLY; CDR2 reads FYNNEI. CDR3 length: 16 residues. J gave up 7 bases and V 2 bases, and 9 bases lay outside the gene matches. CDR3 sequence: CASSEWTGYVGEKLFF. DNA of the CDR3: TGTGCCAGCAGTGAATGGACAGGGTACGTGGGTGAAAAACTGTTTTTT.

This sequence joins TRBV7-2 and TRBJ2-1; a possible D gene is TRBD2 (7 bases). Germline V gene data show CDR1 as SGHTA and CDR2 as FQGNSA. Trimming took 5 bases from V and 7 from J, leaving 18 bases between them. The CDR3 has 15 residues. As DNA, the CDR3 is TGTGCCAGCAGCCCGGTGGGGGGCGGGAGAAATGAGCAGTTCTTC. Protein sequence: CASSPVGGGRNEQFF.

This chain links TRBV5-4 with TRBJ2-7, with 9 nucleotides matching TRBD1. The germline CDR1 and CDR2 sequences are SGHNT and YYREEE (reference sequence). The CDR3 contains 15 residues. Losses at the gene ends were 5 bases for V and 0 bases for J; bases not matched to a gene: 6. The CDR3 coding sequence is TGTGCCAGCAGTTTTAGGACAGGGGCCTCCTACGAGCAGTACTTC. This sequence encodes CASSFRTGASYEQYF.

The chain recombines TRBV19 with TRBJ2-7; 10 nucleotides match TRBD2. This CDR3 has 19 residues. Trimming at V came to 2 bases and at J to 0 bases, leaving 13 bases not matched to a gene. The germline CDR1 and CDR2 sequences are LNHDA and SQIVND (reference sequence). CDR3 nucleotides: TGTGCCAGTAGTATAAGGGAGGTAGCGGGAGGACCTACCTCCTACGAGCAGTACTTC. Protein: CASSIREVAGGPTSYEQYF.

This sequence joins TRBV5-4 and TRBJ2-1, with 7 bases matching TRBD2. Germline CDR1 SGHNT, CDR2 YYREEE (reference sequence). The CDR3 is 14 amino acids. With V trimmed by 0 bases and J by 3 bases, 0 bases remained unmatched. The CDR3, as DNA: TGTGCCAGCAGCTTGGGGGGGGGCTACAATGAGCAGTTCTTC. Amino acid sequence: CASSLGGGYNEQFF.

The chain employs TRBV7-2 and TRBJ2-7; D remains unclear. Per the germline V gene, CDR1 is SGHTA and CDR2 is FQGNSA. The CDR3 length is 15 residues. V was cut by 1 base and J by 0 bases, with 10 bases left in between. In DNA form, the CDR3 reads TGTGCCAGCAGCTTAGGGCCTTCCAGCTCCTACGAGCAGTACTTC. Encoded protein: CASSLGPSSSYEQYF.

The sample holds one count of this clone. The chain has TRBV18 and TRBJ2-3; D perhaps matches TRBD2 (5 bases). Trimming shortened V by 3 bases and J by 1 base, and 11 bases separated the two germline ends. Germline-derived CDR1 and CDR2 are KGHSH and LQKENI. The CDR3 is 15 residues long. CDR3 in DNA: TGTGCCAGCTCACCGAATGAGGGCGGCACAGATACGCAGTATTTT. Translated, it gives CASSPNEGGTDTQYF.

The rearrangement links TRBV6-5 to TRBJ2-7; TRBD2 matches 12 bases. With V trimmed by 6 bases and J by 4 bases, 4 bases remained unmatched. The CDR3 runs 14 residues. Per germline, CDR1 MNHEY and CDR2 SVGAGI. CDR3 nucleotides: TGTGCCAGCAGGTTGACTAGCGGGAGATACGAGCAGTACTTC. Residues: CASRLTSGRYEQYF.

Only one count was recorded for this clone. For the CDR3, the DNA is TGTGCCAGCTATGACAGGGTAGGATTCGAAGCTTTCTTT. This gives the protein CASYDRVGFEAFF. The gene calls are TRBV18 and TRBJ1-1; 7 bases fit TRBD1. Germline V lookup: CDR1 KGHSH, CDR2 LQKENI. The V and J ends lost 7 bases and 8 bases, in that order; junction bases with no gene match: 10. The CDR3 runs to 13 residues.